These 28 T cell receptor beta chains originate from one sample sequenced in a study of glioma-infiltrating T cells. Amplification of TCR alpha and beta CDR3 regions from RNA used iRepertoire nested multiplex PCR. Via MiXCR, TCRdb re-called the multiplex PCR reads, giving one row per CDR3 protein. Of a few hundred thousand distinct CDR3 sequences listed, roughly two fifths are singletons. Sequenced material: glioma tissue, nonneoplastic brain tissue, or PBMCs (not recorded which). These receptor sequences come from a human donor with low-grade glioma or glioblastoma, undergoing nonglioma brain surgery, or in good health (not recorded which).

V usage is TRBV18 and J usage is TRBJ2-1; D might be TRBD1 (5 bases). The V end lost 2 bases, the J end lost 8 bases, and 10 bases lay between the germline ends. Per the germline V gene, CDR1 is KGHSH and CDR2 is LQKENI. The CDR3 contains 13 residues. CDR3 sequence: CASSPGAADEQFF. The CDR3 nucleotides are TGTGCCAGCTCACCAGGGGCAGCCGATGAGCAGTTCTTC.

About this clonotype: This may be a read error, as it is one base from a much larger clone. In DNA form, the CDR3 reads TGTGCCGGCACACAGGGTTCGATGAACACTGAAGCTTTCTTT. It encodes CAGTQGSMNTEAFF. This chain uses TRBV25-1 with TRBJ1-1; possibly TRBD1 for D (6 bases). Germline V gene sequence: CDR1 MGHDK, CDR2 SYGVNS. V was shortened by 11 bases and J by 0 bases, with 16 bases between the two germline ends. The CDR3 is made up of 14 amino acids.

In its sample, this clonotype was seen a few times. This chain connects TRBV4-1 to TRBJ2-1; 15 positions agree with TRBD2. The CDR3 runs 19 residues. Trimming took 3 bases from V and 4 from J; bases not matched to a gene: 10. The germline gives CDR1 MGHRA, CDR2 YSYEKL. The CDR3 spells CASSHEPGLAGGWYNEQFF. Here the CDR3 DNA reads TGCGCCAGCAGCCATGAACCCGGACTAGCGGGAGGGTGGTACAATGAGCAGTTCTTC.

This clonotype was detected only a few times. CDR3 sequence reads: CSAPGLAGVQETQYF. CDR3 coding DNA: TGCAGTGCTCCCGGACTAGCGGGAGTACAAGAGACCCAGTACTTC. The rearrangement joins TRBV20-1 to TRBJ2-5, with 13 bases identical to TRBD2. The ends lost 5 bases at V and 2 bases at J; junction bases unmatched: 5. Germline assignment: CDR1 DFQATT and CDR2 SNEGSKA (reference sequence). The CDR3 spans 15 residues.

This clonotype occurred many times. The gene calls are TRBV27 and TRBJ2-1, with D perhaps assigned TRBD1 or TRBD2 (5 bases each). Deletions cut 2 bases from V and 4 bases from J, with 15 bases between. Germline V gene sequence: CDR1 MNHEY, CDR2 SMNVEV (reference sequence). The CDR3 covers 16 residues. The CDR3 bases are TGTGCCAGCAGTTTAAACTCCTGGGGGTCTTACAATGAGCAGTTCTTC. This translates into CASSLNSWGSYNEQFF.

With regard to this clonotype: This may be a read error: a much more frequent sequence differs by one nucleotide. The CDR3 end shows no conserved phenylalanine or tryptophan, and so a read error is likely. The J gene is TRBJ2-7, the V gene TRBV28; the match to TRBD1 covers 9 bases. J was trimmed by 3 bases and V by 4 bases; bases with no gene match: 4. CDR3 length equals 14 residues. CDR1 is MDHEN and CDR2 is SYDVKM in the germline V gene. CDR3 DNA: TGTGCCAGCAGTTGGGGACAGGGCCTCTACGAGCAGTACCTC. As protein: CASSWGQGLYEQYL.

This clonotype was seen at least ten times. The rearrangement uses TRBV6-2 or TRBV6-3 and TRBJ1-5; the D is unclear. Germline lookup yields CDR1 MNHEY and CDR2 SVGEGT. V was pared by 2 bases and J by 5 bases, with 4 bases between. CDR3 length equals 12 residues. For the CDR3, the DNA is TGTGCCAGCAGTTACAGGTATCAGCCCCAGCATTTT. Protein: CASSYRYQPQHF.

A word on this clonotype: This may be a read error, as it is one base from a much larger clone. In nucleotides, the CDR3 is TGTGCCAGCAGTCAACTAGCGGATTCCTACAATGGGCAGTTCTTC. Its translation is CASSQLADSYNGQFF. J is TRBJ2-1 and V is TRBV6-5; TRBD2 agrees at 8 bases. The CDR3 spans 15 residues. CDR1 MNHEY and CDR2 SVGAGI come from the germline V gene.

This clonotype was recorded at least ten times. The V and J genes are TRBV6-5 and TRBJ1-5; D is uncertain. Trimming took off 2 bases at V and 2 bases at J, with 4 bases between the two ends. This CDR3 spans 13 amino acids. Germline assignment: CDR1 MNHEY and CDR2 SVGAGI. The CDR3 DNA follows: TGTGCCAGCAGTTACGATGGCAATCAGCCCCAGCATTTT. Amino acids: CASSYDGNQPQHF.

The chain has TRBV5-4 and TRBJ1-5, with TRBD1 as a possible D gene (5 bases). V was trimmed by 2 bases and J by 7 bases, leaving 13 bases between them. The CDR3 spans 14 residues. Looked up from germline, CDR1 is SGHNT and CDR2 is YYREEE (reference sequence). This CDR3 is CASSFQGSGQPQHF. The CDR3 DNA follows: TGTGCCAGCAGCTTCCAGGGATCAGGCCAGCCCCAGCATTTT.

This clonotype came up a few times. This chain connects TRBV20-1 to TRBJ1-1, with TRBD1 as a possible D gene (6 bases). This CDR3 comprises 14 residues. Trimming stripped 3 bases from V and 5 bases from J, with 16 bases between. Germline V CDR1 and CDR2: DFQATT, SNEGSKA (reference sequence). The CDR3 nucleotides read TGCAGTGCTAGTCGGGGGGCCGGGGAAACTGAAGCTTTCTTT. As protein: CSASRGAGETEAFF.

The count of this clonotype is one. This may be a read error, as it is one base from a much larger clone. The chain couples TRBV27 to TRBJ1-2; D is unresolved. The V and J ends lost 5 bases and 1 base respectively, with 5 bases between them. The CDR3 is 12 amino acids. Germline V gene sequence: CDR1 MNHEY, CDR2 SMNVEV (reference sequence). CDR3: CASSHNNYGYTF. In DNA, the CDR3 is TGTGCCAGCAGTCACAATAACTATGGCTACACCTTC.

This clonotype was found many times. Written as DNA, the CDR3 is TGTGCCAGCAGTTACGTTGGTAGCGCTACCTACAATGAGCAGTTCTTC. Its translation is CASSYVGSATYNEQFF. The chain combines TRBV6-2 or TRBV6-3 with TRBJ2-1; possibly TRBD2 for D (5 bases). With 2 bases removed from V and 2 bases from J, the gap between germline ends came to 13 bases. The CDR3 has 16 amino acids. Germline V CDR1 and CDR2: MNHEY, SVGEGT.

The sample holds many counts of this clonotype. The chain uses TRBV27 and TRBJ1-3; D is ambiguous. In germline, CDR1 is MNHEY, CDR2 SMNVEV (reference sequence). Trimming removed 5 bases at V and 2 bases at J, with 7 bases between. The CDR3 covers 13 residues. The CDR3 protein is CASSRTAGNTIYF. The CDR3 DNA sequence: TGTGCCAGCAGTCGGACGGCTGGAAACACCATATATTTT.

This clonotype has only a few counts. The chain has TRBV3-1 and TRBJ2-7, with 9 positions matching TRBD2. V lost 4 bases and J lost 2; bases outside the gene matches: 9. The CDR3 sequence is 16 residues long. Looked up from germline, CDR1 is LGHDT and CDR2 is YNNKEL (reference sequence). In nucleotides, the CDR3 is TGTGCCAGCAGCCTTTTAGCGGGAGCCCTTCCCTACGAGCAGTACTTC. Translating it yields CASSLLAGALPYEQYF.

The chain joins TRBV20-1 to TRBJ2-3; TRBD2 agrees at 8 bases. Germline V gene sequence: CDR1 DFQATT, CDR2 SNEGSKA (reference sequence). The CDR3 runs to 17 residues. V lost 0 bases to trimming and J lost 2 bases; unmatched junction nucleotides: 10. The CDR3 spells CSARDRLTGGFTDTQYF. The CDR3 nucleotides are TGCAGTGCTAGAGATCGGTTAACGGGAGGGTTCACAGATACGCAGTATTTT.

This chain joins TRBV18 and TRBJ2-7; 8 bases line up with TRBD2. The CDR3 totals 16 residues. Per the germline V gene, CDR1 is KGHSH and CDR2 is LQKENI. V shed 3 bases, J shed 2 bases, and the junction held 9 bases outside the gene matches. CDR3 sequence reads: CASSPLGVAGTYEQYF. The DNA for the CDR3 is TGTGCCAGCTCACCCCTGGGGGTAGCGGGAACCTACGAGCAGTACTTC.

In regard to this clonotype: Possible read error: a much larger clone is one base away. V usage is TRBV6-1 and J usage is TRBJ1-1; no reliable D call. Germline lookup yields CDR1 MNHNS and CDR2 SASEGT. CDR3 size: 11 residues. CDR3 DNA: TGTGCCAGCAAGGCGAACGCTGAAGCTTTCTTT. As protein: CASKANAEAFF.

The V and J genes are TRBV5-1 and TRBJ2-3; D perhaps matches TRBD1 (6 bases). The CDR3 spans 16 residues. CDR1 SGHRS and CDR2 YFSETQ come from the germline V gene. Trimming took off 0 bases at V and 0 bases at J, with 11 bases between the two ends. The chain's CDR3 is CASSLDNRASTDTQYF. The CDR3 DNA reads TGCGCCAGCAGCTTGGACAACAGGGCCAGCACAGATACGCAGTATTTT.

This clonotype was seen many times. The gene calls are TRBV27 and TRBJ2-2; D is perhaps TRBD2 (5 bases). Looked up from germline, CDR1 is MNHEY and CDR2 is SMNVEV (reference sequence). V lost 5 bases to trimming and J lost 5 bases, with 18 bases between them. The CDR3 has 16 amino acids. This CDR3 reads CASSPLTWTETGELFF. CDR3 DNA sequence: TGTGCCAGCAGTCCCCTCACCTGGACTGAGACCGGGGAGCTGTTTTTT.

The V call is TRBV4-1, the J call TRBJ2-2, with 7 bases matching TRBD1. Germline assignment: CDR1 MGHRA and CDR2 YSYEKL. The CDR3 sequence is 17 residues long. V dropped 3 bases and J dropped 3; count of bases not matched to a gene: 10. CDR3 bases: TGCGCCAGCAGCCAGGACGGAGGACAGGCCTACACCGGGGAGCTGTTTTTT. This sequence encodes CASSQDGGQAYTGELFF.

The chain has TRBV11-3 and TRBJ2-1; tentatively, D is TRBD1 (6 bases). V lost 0 bases and J 7 bases, leaving 16 bases between the germline ends. The CDR3 is 16 residues long. Germline V CDR1 and CDR2: SGHNT, YENEEA. The chain's CDR3 is CASSLDGQRDGNEQFF. Written as DNA, the CDR3 is TGTGCCAGCAGCTTAGATGGACAGAGGGATGGAAATGAGCAGTTCTTC.

This rearrangement joins TRBV5-1 to TRBJ1-3, with no clear D. V was trimmed by 4 bases and J by 0 bases, leaving 8 bases between them. The CDR3 spans 14 residues. Looked up from germline, CDR1 is SGHRS and CDR2 is YFSETQ. This chain's CDR3 is CASSVADSGNTIYF. The CDR3 DNA reads TGCGCCAGCAGCGTAGCCGACTCTGGAAACACCATATATTTT.

As to this clonotype: The DNA is omitted, as the CDR3 cannot be located on it reliably, and the CDR3 follows TCRdb's listing. The CDR3 reads CISVPEAQPSVQGITEAFF. V is TRBV7-5 and J is TRBJ1-1; the D call in the table, TRBD1, was not verified against the DNA. TRBV7-5 is assigned pseudogene status. The CDR3 length equals 19 residues, ends included.

In its sample, this clonotype was seen a few times. This sequence joins TRBV5-4 and TRBJ2-7, with D unresolved. The V gene's germline CDR1 is SGHNT and CDR2 YYREEE (reference sequence). V gave up 4 bases and J gave up 3 bases, with 11 bases separating them. The CDR3 totals 13 residues. The CDR3 nucleotides read TGTGCCAGCAGCGCTTCGGTGGACTACGAGCAGTACTTC. Encoded protein: CASSASVDYEQYF. Full variable domain (remainder filled in from reference TRBV5-4 and TRBJ2-7): ETGVTQSPTHLIKTRGQQVTLRCSSQSGHNTVSWYQQALGQGPQFIFQYYREEENGRGNFPPRFSGLQFPNYSSELNVNALELDDSALYLCASSASVDYEQYFGPGTRLTVT.

This clonotype was seen ten or more times. The chain is built from TRBV28 and TRBJ1-5; TRBD1 aligns across 7 bases. V shed 10 bases, J shed 0 bases, and the junction held 21 bases outside the gene matches. CDR3 length equals 19 residues. The germline CDR1 and CDR2 sequences are MDHEN and SYDVKM. This CDR3 reads CATDPGQFRWGYSNQPQHF. The CDR3 bases are TGTGCCACTGATCCGGGACAGTTCCGGTGGGGATATAGCAATCAGCCCCAGCATTTT.

This clonotype was recorded many times. Here the CDR3 DNA reads TGTGCCAGCAGCAAGTTCTCCGGGATAGCAGATACGCAGTATTTT. Encoded protein: CASSKFSGIADTQYF. This chain uses TRBV7-2 with TRBJ2-3; possible D gene TRBD2, 5 bases. Germline V CDR1 and CDR2: SGHTA, FQGNSA. Trimming took 5 bases from V and 4 from J, leaving 16 bases between them. This CDR3 contains 15 residues.

For this clonotype: This may come from a read error, since a much larger clone is one base off. This rearrangement joins TRBV10-3 to TRBJ2-3; D uncertain. Germline CDR1 reads ENHRY; CDR2 reads SYGVKD. V gave up 8 bases and J gave up 4 bases, with 10 bases separating them. The length of the CDR3 is 12 residues. In nucleotides, the CDR3 is TGTGCCATCTCGAAGAAGGCAGATACGCAGTATTTT. This translates into CAISKKADTQYF.